This TCR beta chain was recovered during a study of blood T cells in healthy people across ages. This clonotype was seen at least ten times. Germline CDR1 is LGHNT and CDR2 is FRNRAP. The CDR3 is 13 amino acids. After removal of 1 base from V and 5 bases from J, the junction contained 1 base not matched to a gene. A second PCR of 7 to 11 cycles used a sample-barcoded 5' primer and a J-beta primer mix. TCRdb re-analysed the 5' RACE reads in MiXCR, keeping a single row per CDR3 protein. The sample includes under 800,000 distinct CDR3 sequences, 20% to 25% of them seen just once. The sequence was collected from a man aged 65 to 79 in good health. Sequenced input: blood. The chain joins TRBV12-5 to TRBJ2-5; TRBD2 agrees at 7 bases. CDR3 in amino acids: CASGLGGSETQYF. As DNA, the CDR3 is TGTGCTAGTGGTTTGGGCGGGAGTGAGACCCAGTACTTC.